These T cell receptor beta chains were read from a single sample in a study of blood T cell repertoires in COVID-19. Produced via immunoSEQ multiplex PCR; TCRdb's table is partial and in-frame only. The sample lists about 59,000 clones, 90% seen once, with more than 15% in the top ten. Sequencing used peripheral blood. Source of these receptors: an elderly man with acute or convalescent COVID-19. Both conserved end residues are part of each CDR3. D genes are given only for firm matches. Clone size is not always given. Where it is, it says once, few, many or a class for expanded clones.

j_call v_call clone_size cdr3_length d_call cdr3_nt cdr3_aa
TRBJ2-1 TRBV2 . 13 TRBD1 TGTGCCAGCACCCGGACAGGGGGCGTTGAGCAGTTCTTC CASTRTGGVEQFF
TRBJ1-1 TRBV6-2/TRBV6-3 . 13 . TGTGCCAGCAGTAGCAGGGTTGATACTGAAGCTTTCTTT CASSSRVDTEAFF
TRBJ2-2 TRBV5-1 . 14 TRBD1 TGCGCCAGCAGCAGGGACAGGCTGGCCGGGGAGCTGTTTTTT CASSRDRLAGELFF
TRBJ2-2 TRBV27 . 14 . TGTGCCAGCAGTTTAAGCTACGGCACCGGGGAGCTGTTTTTT CASSLSYGTGELFF
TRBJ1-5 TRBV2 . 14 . TGTGCCAGCAGTGCAGATGGTGGCAATCAGCCCCAGCATTTT CASSADGGNQPQHF
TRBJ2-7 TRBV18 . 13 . TGTGCCAGCTCCGCGGACAGTCTACGAGTGCAGTACTTC CASSADSLRVQYF
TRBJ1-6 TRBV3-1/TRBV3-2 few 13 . TGTGCCAGCAGCCAAGTTGTAAATTCACCCCTCCACTTT CASSQVVNSPLHF
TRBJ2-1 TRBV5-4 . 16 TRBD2 TGTGCCAGCAGCACCAAACTAGCGGGGGTTTACAATGAGCAGTTCTTC CASSTKLAGVYNEQFF
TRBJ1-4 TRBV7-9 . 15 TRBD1 TGTGCCAGCAGCCCCGGGACAGCCCTTAATGAAAAACTGTTTTTT CASSPGTALNEKLFF
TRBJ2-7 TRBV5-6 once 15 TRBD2 TGTGCCAGCAGCCCCGACAGTTCCCGGGGGGACGAGCAGTACTTC CASSPDSSRGDEQYF